This entry lists 31 T cell receptor beta chains sequenced from one sample in a study of blood T cells in healthy people across ages. It was with a sample-barcoded 5' primer and a J-beta primer mix that a second PCR of about 6 to 12 cycles was run. TCRdb independently ran MiXCR on the 5' RACE reads; one entry per CDR3 protein. The sample holds about 640,000 distinct CDR3 sequences, about 53% seen once. The sample consisted of blood. These receptors all stem from a man in his sixties in good health.

The rearrangement uses TRBV6-5 and TRBJ2-1; no reliable D call. V gave up 9 bases and J gave up 2 bases, with 14 bases separating them. Germline values: CDR1 MNHEY, CDR2 SVGAGI. The CDR3 loop spans 14 amino acids. This chain's CDR3 is CASSTHYTYNEQFF. The CDR3 nucleotides are TGTGCCAGTTCCACCCACTACACCTACAATGAGCAGTTCTTC.

J is TRBJ2-1 and V is TRBV16; D is perhaps TRBD1 (6 bases). There are 15 residues in the CDR3. Trimming took 4 bases from V and 4 from J, leaving 14 bases between them. CDR1 and CDR2 from the germline V gene are KGHSY and FQNENV. In DNA form, the CDR3 reads TGTGCCAGCAGCCCTGGGTCAGGGGCTTACAATGAGCAGTTCTTC. Translated, it gives CASSPGSGAYNEQFF.

V gene TRBV2 combines with J gene TRBJ2-7; D perhaps matches TRBD1 (5 bases). The CDR3 sequence is 14 residues long. Deletions cut 6 bases from V and 4 bases from J, with 16 bases between. Germline-derived CDR1 and CDR2 are SNHLY and FYNNEI. The CDR3 protein is CASRSTESKYEQYF. In DNA, the CDR3 is TGTGCCAGCAGATCGACAGAGTCCAAATACGAGCAGTACTTC.

This chain connects TRBV5-1 to TRBJ2-7; 7 bases fit TRBD1. Germline-derived CDR1 and CDR2 are SGHRS and YFSETQ. Germline trimming cut 0 bases from V and 0 bases from J; bases unmatched to any gene: 6. The CDR3 is 16 residues long. CDR3 protein: CASSLAGTATSYEQYF. For the CDR3, the DNA is TGCGCCAGCAGCTTGGCCGGGACAGCAACCTCCTACGAGCAGTACTTC.

This chain uses TRBV10-3 with TRBJ2-5; 8 bases are a match to TRBD2. The CDR3 loop spans 13 amino acids. Trimming removed 7 bases from V and 5 bases from J; junction bases left unmatched: 6. Germline values: CDR1 ENHRY, CDR2 SYGVKD. The CDR3 DNA follows: TGTGCCATCAAGGCGGGGGGAGAGGAGACCCAGTACTTC. Amino acid sequence: CAIKAGGEETQYF.

This rearrangement joins TRBV20-1 to TRBJ2-5; D gene unclear. The end of the DNA is better explained by TRBJ2-7, so the J call may be wrong. Germline values: CDR1 DFQATT, CDR2 SNEGSKA (reference sequence). The CDR3 is 13 residues long. The CDR3 here is CSAREAGRYEQYF. CDR3 nucleotide sequence: TGCAGTGCTAGAGAAGCAGGAAGATACGAGCAGTACTTC.

The count of this clonotype is one. The J gene is TRBJ1-2, the V gene TRBV2; 7 bases match TRBD1. The germline V gene has CDR1 SNHLY and CDR2 FYNNEI. This CDR3 contains 13 residues. Trimming cost V 9 bases and J 6 bases; bases outside gene matches: 10. The CDR3 region is CASSPSGTDGYTF. The DNA for the CDR3 is TGTGCCAGTTCCCCTTCCGGGACAGATGGCTACACCTTC.

The rearrangement uses TRBV5-1 and TRBJ1-1; 7 bases agree with TRBD1. The CDR3 extends over 15 amino acids. Unmatched junction bases numbered 9, after V lost 3 bases and J lost 4 bases. Looked up from germline, CDR1 is SGHRS and CDR2 is YFSETQ. The CDR3, as DNA: TGCGCCAGCAGCTCCACCCAGGGGGGAGGCACTGAAGCTTTCTTT. Protein: CASSSTQGGGTEAFF.

The V call is TRBV20-1, the J call TRBJ2-3; D is perhaps TRBD1 or TRBD2 (5 bases each). Trimming removed 7 bases at V and 1 base at J, with 12 bases between. CDR1 is DFQATT, CDR2 SNEGSKA, per germline (reference sequence). The CDR3 sequence is 13 residues long. The CDR3 DNA reads as TGCAGTGTTGAGGGGTTGGGCACAGATACGCAGTATTTT. It codes for CSVEGLGTDTQYF.

The gene calls are TRBV14 and TRBJ1-1, with 8 nucleotides matching TRBD1. The V and J ends lost 4 bases and 10 bases, in that order; junction bases with no gene match: 14. The CDR3 has 15 amino acids. Germline V lookup: CDR1 SGHDN, CDR2 FVKESK. CDR3 nucleotides: TGTGCCAGCAGCCCAACTCGGACAGGGTCCGGTGGAGCTTTCTTT. Its translation is CASSPTRTGSGGAFF. Full variable domain (outside the CDR3, taken from reference TRBV14 and TRBJ1-1): EAGVTQFPSHSVIEKGQTVTLRCDPISGHDNLYWYRRVMGKEIKFLLHFVKESKQDESGMPNNRFLAERTGGTYSTLKVQPAELEDSGVYFCASSPTRTGSGGAFFGQGTRLTVV.

The chain joins TRBV3-1 to TRBJ2-5, with unresolved D. V was pared by 0 bases and J by 3 bases, with 5 bases between. This CDR3 contains 13 residues. Germline lookup yields CDR1 LGHDT and CDR2 YNNKEL (reference sequence). CDR3 sequence (DNA): TGTGCCAGCAGCCAAGAATGGAAAGAGACCCAGTACTTC. This gives the protein CASSQEWKETQYF.

V gene TRBV7-8 combines with J gene TRBJ2-1, with 15 bases aligning to TRBD2. Looked up from germline, CDR1 is SGHVS and CDR2 is FQNEAQ. V dropped 5 bases and J dropped 5; count of bases not matched to a gene: 7. The CDR3 has 17 amino acids. CDR3: CASSPPGLAGGDNEQFF. The CDR3 nucleotides read TGTGCCAGCAGCCCCCCGGGACTAGCGGGGGGTGACAATGAGCAGTTCTTC.

The rearrangement joins TRBV12-3 or TRBV12-4 to TRBJ2-5; a possible D gene is TRBD2 (6 bases). Trimming shortened V by 8 bases and J by 1 base, and 20 bases separated the two germline ends. There are 16 residues in the CDR3. CDR3 bases: TGTGCCAGCGCGCTAGGAGGGGTTGGGGGCCAAGAGACCCAGTACTTC. It is translated as CASALGGVGGQETQYF.

The rearrangement links TRBV5-1 to TRBJ1-1; 9 bases fit TRBD1. V lost 4 bases and J lost 10; bases outside the gene matches: 8. The CDR3 runs 13 residues. Germline V lookup: CDR1 SGHRS, CDR2 YFSETQ. The chain's CDR3 is CASSTTDRGRAFF. CDR3 sequence (DNA): TGCGCCAGCAGCACAACGGACAGGGGCAGAGCTTTCTTT.

V is TRBV10-1 and J is TRBJ2-5; 8 bases align to TRBD1. The DNA end is more similar to TRBJ2-7, so the J call may be wrong. The CDR3 has 13 amino acids. CDR1 is WNHNN, CDR2 SYGVQD, per germline (reference sequence). CDR3 nucleotide sequence: TGCGCCAGCAGCCCAGGGGGCCGAAACGAGCAGTACTTC. This gives the protein CASSPGGRNEQYF.

The chain employs TRBV29-1 and TRBJ1-2; D possibly corresponds to TRBD1 (6 bases). The CDR3 is 13 amino acids. Deletions cut 2 bases from V and 3 bases from J, with 10 bases between. CDR1 and CDR2 (germline): SQVTM, ANQGSEA. The CDR3 protein is CSVEWGGYYGYTF. For the CDR3, the DNA is TGCAGCGTTGAATGGGGGGGCTACTATGGCTACACCTTC.

The chain employs TRBV20-1 and TRBJ2-5; D remains ambiguous. Trimming stripped 6 bases from V and 0 bases from J, with 17 bases between. The CDR3 consists of 15 residues. The germline CDR1 and CDR2 sequences are DFQATT and SNEGSKA (reference sequence). As DNA, the CDR3 is TGCAGTGCCCGGAGCCCAATTCCGTACCAAGAGACCCAGTACTTC. It encodes CSARSPIPYQETQYF.

This clonotype was seen more than once but under ten times. V usage is TRBV14 and J usage is TRBJ2-3; D not resolved. The germline V and J ends were trimmed by 4 bases and 1 base, with 15 bases remaining between them. CDR1 is SGHDN, CDR2 FVKESK, per germline. The CDR3 totals 16 residues. CDR3: CASSPLDRLGTDTQYF. In DNA form, the CDR3 reads TGTGCCAGCAGCCCACTTGACCGGCTGGGCACAGATACGCAGTATTTT.

The DNA of the CDR3 is TGTGCCAGCAGCCTACAGGGGGCTGGGAGCTCCTACAATGAGCAGTTCTTC. It is translated as CASSLQGAGSSYNEQFF. This chain connects TRBV3-1 to TRBJ2-1; 9 bases are a match to TRBD1. CDR1 and CDR2 (germline): LGHDT, YNNKEL (reference sequence). The CDR3 covers 17 residues. The V segment lost 4 bases and the J segment 0 bases; nucleotides outside the gene matches: 7.

V and J are TRBV24-1 and TRBJ2-3; possibly TRBD2 for D (6 bases). Trimming took off 9 bases at V and 0 bases at J, with 15 bases between the two ends. The CDR3 consists of 15 residues. Germline CDR1 and CDR2: KGHDR and SFDVKD. CDR3 DNA sequence: TGTGCCACCCCCGGGTGGGGGGTTAGCACAGATACGCAGTATTTT. Translated: CATPGWGVSTDTQYF.

The rearrangement joins TRBV12-3 or TRBV12-4 to TRBJ1-6, with D maybe TRBD1 (6 bases). The CDR3 runs 14 residues. V lost 5 bases and J lost 10, with 15 bases in between. This CDR3 reads CASSAYREQSPLHF. CDR3 sequence (DNA): TGTGCCAGCAGTGCTTACAGGGAGCAGTCACCCCTCCACTTT.

This chain connects TRBV12-3 or TRBV12-4 to TRBJ2-5, with TRBD2 matching over 7 bases. Trimming removed 5 bases from V and 3 bases from J; junction bases left unmatched: 6. There are 14 residues in the CDR3. The CDR3 reads CASSSGTGKETQYF. CDR3 DNA: TGTGCCAGCAGTAGCGGGACGGGGAAAGAGACCCAGTACTTC.

This chain connects TRBV7-9 to TRBJ2-3, with 7 bases matching TRBD2. V lost 5 bases to trimming and J lost 5 bases; unmatched junction nucleotides: 7. This CDR3 region has 14 residues. Germline lookup yields CDR1 SEHNR and CDR2 FQNEAQ (reference sequence). This CDR3 reads CASSPGWGGDTQYF. DNA for the CDR3: TGTGCCAGCAGCCCGGGTTGGGGGGGAGATACGCAGTATTTT.

The CDR3 is CATSAGLYNEQFF. DNA of the CDR3: TGTGCCACCAGTGCGGGGTTGTACAATGAGCAGTTCTTC. The chain links TRBV24-1 to TRBJ2-1; D may be TRBD2 (5 bases). V was shortened by 5 bases and J by 4 bases, with 8 bases between the two germline ends. Germline-derived CDR1 and CDR2 are KGHDR and SFDVKD. There are 13 residues in the CDR3.

The chain has TRBV20-1 and TRBJ2-4; no definite D call. V was pared by 4 bases and J by 1 base, with 8 bases between. The CDR3 consists of 13 residues. Germline V gives CDR1 DFQATT, CDR2 SNEGSKA (reference sequence). The DNA for the CDR3 is TGCAGTGCTACTACAAGTGCCAAAAACATTCAGTACTTC. Amino acid sequence: CSATTSAKNIQYF.

The chain uses TRBV20-1 and TRBJ1-5; a possible D gene is TRBD1 (5 bases). Trimming cost V 1 base and J 4 bases, with 8 bases left between them. Germline V CDR1 and CDR2: DFQATT, SNEGSKA (reference sequence). CDR3 length: 13 residues. The DNA for the CDR3 is TGCAGTGCTAGAGGATCAGGGAATCAGCCCCAGCATTTT. Its protein is CSARGSGNQPQHF.

J is TRBJ2-7 and V is TRBV6-6; 8 bases are a match to TRBD1. The germline V gene has CDR1 MNHNY and CDR2 SVGAGI (reference sequence). Unmatched junction bases numbered 6, after V lost 2 bases and J lost 0 bases. The CDR3 has 16 amino acids. This CDR3 is CASSYTGTGHSYEQYF. The CDR3 DNA sequence: TGTGCCAGCAGTTACACCGGGACAGGACACTCCTACGAGCAGTACTTC.

The rearrangement links TRBV20-1 to TRBJ2-5; TRBD1 or TRBD2 may be the D gene (6 bases each). V was clipped by 3 bases and J by 11 bases, with 16 bases between them. The CDR3 spans 12 residues. Germline CDR1 and CDR2: DFQATT and SNEGSKA (reference sequence). The CDR3 spells CSASFGGQGQYF. The CDR3 nucleotides are TGCAGTGCTAGTTTTGGAGGGCAGGGGCAGTACTTC.

This clonotype was recorded a few times. This chain uses TRBV12-3 or TRBV12-4 with TRBJ2-4; D remains ambiguous. Trimming removed 1 base at V and 0 bases at J, with 7 bases between. The CDR3 has 15 residues. CDR3 in DNA: TGTGCCAGCAGTTTAGGGCCGCTAGCCAAAAACATTCAGTACTTC. This sequence encodes CASSLGPLAKNIQYF.

The J gene is TRBJ2-3, the V gene TRBV6-1; 7 nucleotides match TRBD1. The V gene end was trimmed by 5 bases and the J gene end by 0 bases; junction bases not matched to a gene: 8. Germline assignment: CDR1 MNHNS and CDR2 SASEGT. CDR3 length equals 16 residues. This CDR3 is CASSSNRGWSTDTQYF. In nucleotides, the CDR3 is TGTGCCAGCAGTTCCAACAGGGGATGGAGCACAGATACGCAGTATTTT.

The sample holds a few counts of this clonotype. This chain uses TRBV29-1 with TRBJ2-3; D is possibly TRBD2 (5 bases). The V end lost 2 bases, the J end lost 4 bases, and 10 bases lay between the germline ends. The CDR3 is 13 amino acids. Germline loops: CDR1 SQVTM, CDR2 ANQGSEA. The CDR3 DNA reads TGCAGCGTTGAAACTATCGGGGCAGATACGCAGTATTTT. Amino acids: CSVETIGADTQYF.